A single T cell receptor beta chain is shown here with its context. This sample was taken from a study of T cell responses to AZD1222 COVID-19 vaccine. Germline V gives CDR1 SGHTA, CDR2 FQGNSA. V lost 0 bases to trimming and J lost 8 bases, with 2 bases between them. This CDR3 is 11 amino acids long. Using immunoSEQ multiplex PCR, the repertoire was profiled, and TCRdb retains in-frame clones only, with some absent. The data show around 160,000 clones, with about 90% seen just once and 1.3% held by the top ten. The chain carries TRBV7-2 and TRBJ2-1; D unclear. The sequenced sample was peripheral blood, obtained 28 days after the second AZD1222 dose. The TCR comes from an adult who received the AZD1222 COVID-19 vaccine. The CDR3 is CASSLAHEQFF. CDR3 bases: TGTGCCAGCAGCTTAGCGCATGAGCAGTTCTTC.